This record concerns one TCR beta chain sequence. CDR3 size: 15 residues. Trimming shortened V by 4 bases and J by 4 bases, and 13 bases separated the two germline ends. Looked up from germline, CDR1 is WSHSY and CDR2 is SAAADI. This entry is derived from a study of CD8 T cells in Susac syndrome. Study information: Within the sequenced group of Susac syndrome patients, roughly six showed active disease and roughly 8 were in remission.

Random-hexamer reverse transcription was applied to about 0.5 to 1 ug RNA. Amplification of TCR beta CDR3 spanned 54 Vbeta and 13 Jbeta via immunoSEQ multiplex PCR. TCRdb analysed the immunoSEQ multiplex PCR reads with MiXCR anew, one entry per CDR3 protein. The sample gives roughly 190,000 distinct CDR3 sequences, around 95% of which show up once; more than 0.08% is in the top ten. Patients with Susac syndrome met diagnostic criteria defined recently for definite or probable disease. The sequenced material came from CD4+ T cells from PBMCs. This chain uses TRBV10-2 with TRBJ2-2; D call uncertain. The TCR sequence derives from a human donor with Susac syndrome. CDR3 coding DNA: TGCGCCAGCAGTGCCGGAATTGCGGTCACCGGGGAGCTGTTTTTT. Translation gives CASSAGIAVTGELFF.